This TCR beta chain was captured by sequencing in a study of T cells in localized non-small cell lung cancer. The study, taken as a whole, reports: Compared with tumor, uninvolved adjacent lung displayed greater T cell clonality, ranking highest overall. Sequencing was restricted to one tumor region; therefore, heterogeneity remains possible. Adjacent lung exhibited a median of approximately 59 among the 100 most abundant tumor clones. Elevated blood T cell density was associated with longer overall survival.

Profiling relied on immunoSEQ multiplex PCR, and the TCRdb table lists in-frame clones only, not all of them. The table lists under 2,000 clones, 25% to 30% of them singletons, with around 13% in the top ten. The germline CDR1 and CDR2 sequences are SGDLS and YYNGEE. Trimming removed 0 bases at V and 3 bases at J, with 1 base between. This CDR3 has 12 amino acids. By its share, this clone is medium-sized. What it binds is not known. This clonotype originated in a female donor of 60 years or more with stage II lung adenocarcinoma. Sequencing was performed on lung tumor tissue, taken before any cancer treatment. The V gene is TRBV9, the J gene TRBJ2-1; no firm D call. This chain's CDR3 is CASSVGYNEQFF. The CDR3 DNA reads as TGTGCCAGCAGCGTAGGCTACAATGAGCAGTTCTTC.